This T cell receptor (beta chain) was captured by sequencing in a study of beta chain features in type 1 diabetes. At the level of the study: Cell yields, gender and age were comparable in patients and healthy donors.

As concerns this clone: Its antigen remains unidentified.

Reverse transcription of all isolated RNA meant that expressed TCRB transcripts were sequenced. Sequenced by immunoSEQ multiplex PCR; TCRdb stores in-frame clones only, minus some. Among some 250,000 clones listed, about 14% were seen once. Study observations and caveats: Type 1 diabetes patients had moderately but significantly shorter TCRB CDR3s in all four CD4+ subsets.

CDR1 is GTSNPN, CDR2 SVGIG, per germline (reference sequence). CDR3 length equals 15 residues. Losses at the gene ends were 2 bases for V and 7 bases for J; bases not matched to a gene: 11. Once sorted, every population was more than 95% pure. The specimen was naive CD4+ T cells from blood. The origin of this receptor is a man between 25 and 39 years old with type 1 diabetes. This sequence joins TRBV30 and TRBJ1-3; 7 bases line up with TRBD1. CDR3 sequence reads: CAWSHLAGGSNTIYF. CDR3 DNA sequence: TGTGCCTGGAGTCACCTCGCAGGGGGTTCGAACACCATATATTTT. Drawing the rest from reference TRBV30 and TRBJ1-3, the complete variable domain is SQTIHQWPATLVQPVGSPLSLECTVEGTSNPNLYWYRQAAGRGLQLLFYSVGIGQISSEVPQNLSASRPQDRQFILSSKKLLLSDSGFYLCAWSHLAGGSNTIYFGEGSWLTVV.